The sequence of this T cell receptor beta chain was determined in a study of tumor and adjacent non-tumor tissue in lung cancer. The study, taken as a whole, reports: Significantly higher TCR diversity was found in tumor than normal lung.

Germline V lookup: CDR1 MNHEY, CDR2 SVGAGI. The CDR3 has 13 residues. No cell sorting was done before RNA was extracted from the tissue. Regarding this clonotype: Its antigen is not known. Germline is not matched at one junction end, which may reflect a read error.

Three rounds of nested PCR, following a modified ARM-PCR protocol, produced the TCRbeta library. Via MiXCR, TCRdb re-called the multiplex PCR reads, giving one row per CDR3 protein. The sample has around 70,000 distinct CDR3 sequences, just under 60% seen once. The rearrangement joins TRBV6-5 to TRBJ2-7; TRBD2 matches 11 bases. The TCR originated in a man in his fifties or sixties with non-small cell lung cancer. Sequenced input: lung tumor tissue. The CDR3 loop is CANSGTSGYEQYF. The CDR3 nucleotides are TGTGCCAACAGTGGGACTAGCGGTTACGAGCAGTATTTC.